Here is one T cell receptor beta chain with its context. cDNA came from about 0.5 to 1 ug RNA primed by random hexamers. The amplification used immunoSEQ multiplex PCR on TCR beta CDR3; it spanned 54 Vbeta and 13 Jbeta. TCRdb reprocessed the immunoSEQ multiplex PCR reads with MiXCR, giving one entry per CDR3 protein. The sample records some 200,000 distinct CDR3 sequences, roughly 91% being singletons. This record comes from a study of CD8 T cells in Susac syndrome. V was cut by 5 bases and J by 4 bases, with 9 bases left in between. Germline V lookup: CDR1 MNHEY, CDR2 SVGAGI. The CDR3 covers 14 residues.

This clonotype originated in a human donor with Susac syndrome. Sequencing was done on a sample of CD4+ T cells from PBMCs. The J gene is TRBJ2-6, the V gene TRBV6-5, with D perhaps matching TRBD1 (5 bases). The CDR3, as DNA: TGTGCCAGCAGTCTGGGGCCCGGGGCCAACGTCCTGACTTTC. This gives the protein CASSLGPGANVLTF.